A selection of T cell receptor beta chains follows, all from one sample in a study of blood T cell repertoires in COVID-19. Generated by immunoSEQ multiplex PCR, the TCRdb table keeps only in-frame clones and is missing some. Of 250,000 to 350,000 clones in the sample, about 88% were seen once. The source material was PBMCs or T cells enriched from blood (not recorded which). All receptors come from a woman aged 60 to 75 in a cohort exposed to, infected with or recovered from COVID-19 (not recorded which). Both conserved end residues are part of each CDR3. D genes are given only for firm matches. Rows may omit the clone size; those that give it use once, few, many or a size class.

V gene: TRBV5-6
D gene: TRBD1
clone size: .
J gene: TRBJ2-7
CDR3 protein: CASSHRDRRIGQYF
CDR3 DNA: TGTGCCAGCAGCCACCGGGACAGAAGAATCGGGCAGTACTTC

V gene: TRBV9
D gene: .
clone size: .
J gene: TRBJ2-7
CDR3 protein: CASSVLGGAPQSDEQYF
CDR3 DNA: TGTGCCAGCAGCGTACTGGGGGGGGCACCCCAGTCGGACGAGCAGTACTTC

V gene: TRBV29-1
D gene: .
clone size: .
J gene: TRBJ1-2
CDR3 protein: CSAQRGGASGYTF
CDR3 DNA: TGCAGCGCCCAGCGGGGGGGCGCGAGTGGCTACACCTTC

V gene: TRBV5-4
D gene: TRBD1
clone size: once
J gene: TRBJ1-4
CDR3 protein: CASSRQGSNEKLFF
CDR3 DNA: TGTGCCAGCAGCCGACAGGGGTCTAATGAAAAACTGTTTTTT

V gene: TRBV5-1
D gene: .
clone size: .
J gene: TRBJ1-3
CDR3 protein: CASSLSGSGNTIYF
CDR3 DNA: TGCGCCAGCAGCTTGTCGGGCTCTGGAAACACCATATATTTT

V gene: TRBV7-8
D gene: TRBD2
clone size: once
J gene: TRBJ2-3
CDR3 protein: CASAGGSADTQYF
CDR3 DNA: TGTGCCAGCGCAGGCGGGAGCGCAGATACGCAGTATTTT

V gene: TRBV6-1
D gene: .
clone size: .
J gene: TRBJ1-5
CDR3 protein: CASSDSSNSNQPQHF
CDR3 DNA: TGTGCCAGCAGTGACAGTTCAAATAGCAATCAGCCCCAGCATTTT

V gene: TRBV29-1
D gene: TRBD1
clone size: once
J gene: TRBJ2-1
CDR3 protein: CSVPVTGGAEQFF
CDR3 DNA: TGCAGCGTTCCCGTCACAGGGGGCGCGGAGCAGTTCTTC

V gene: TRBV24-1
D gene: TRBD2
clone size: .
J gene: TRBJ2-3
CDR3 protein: CATSDPRAGGLTDTQYF
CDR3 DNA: TGTGCCACCAGTGACCCCCGAGCGGGAGGGCTAACAGATACGCAGTATTTT

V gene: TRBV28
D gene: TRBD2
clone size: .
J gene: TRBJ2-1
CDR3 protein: CASSLPSGRPHEQFF
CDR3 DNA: TGTGCCAGCAGTTTACCCAGCGGGAGGCCCCATGAGCAGTTCTTC

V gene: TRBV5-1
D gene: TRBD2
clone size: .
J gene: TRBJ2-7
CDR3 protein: CASSPPGLAGTYEQYF
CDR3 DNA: TGCGCCAGCAGCCCGCCCGGACTAGCGGGAACCTACGAGCAGTACTTC

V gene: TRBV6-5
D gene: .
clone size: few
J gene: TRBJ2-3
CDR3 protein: CASRNRVEVTDTQYF
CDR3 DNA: TGTGCCAGCAGGAACCGGGTCGAGGTGACAGATACGCAGTATTTT

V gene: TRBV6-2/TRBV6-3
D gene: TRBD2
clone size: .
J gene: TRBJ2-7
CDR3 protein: CASSGIHSGTSYEQYF
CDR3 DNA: TGTGCCAGCAGTGGGATCCATAGCGGGACCTCCTACGAGCAGTACTTC

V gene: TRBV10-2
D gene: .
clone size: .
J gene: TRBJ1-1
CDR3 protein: CASSEQGNTEAFF
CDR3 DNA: TGCGCCAGCAGTGAACAGGGGAACACTGAAGCTTTCTTT

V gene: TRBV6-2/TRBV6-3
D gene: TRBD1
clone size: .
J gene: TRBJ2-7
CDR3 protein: CASTPRDRVYEQYF
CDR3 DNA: TGTGCCAGCACCCCACGGGACAGGGTATACGAGCAGTACTTC

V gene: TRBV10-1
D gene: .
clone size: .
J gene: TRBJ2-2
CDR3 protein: CASSESRGRANTGELFF
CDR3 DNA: TGCGCCAGCAGTGAGTCCCGAGGGAGAGCAAACACCGGGGAGCTGTTTTTT

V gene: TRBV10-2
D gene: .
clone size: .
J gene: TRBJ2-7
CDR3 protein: CASGPFSYEQYF
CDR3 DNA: TGCGCCAGCGGGCCCTTCTCCTACGAGCAGTACTTC

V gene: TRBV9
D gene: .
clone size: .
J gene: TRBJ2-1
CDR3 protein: CASSPSSYNEQFF
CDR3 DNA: TGTGCCAGCAGCCCCTCTTCCTACAATGAGCAGTTCTTC

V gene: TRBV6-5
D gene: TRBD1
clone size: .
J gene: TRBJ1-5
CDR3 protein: CASSYSDRARDQPQHF
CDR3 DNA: TGTGCCAGCAGTTATTCAGACAGGGCTCGCGATCAGCCCCAGCATTTT

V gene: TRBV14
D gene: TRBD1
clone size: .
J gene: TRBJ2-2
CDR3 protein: CASSRIRTGITGELFF
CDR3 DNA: TGTGCCAGCAGCCGAATCCGGACAGGGATCACCGGGGAGCTGTTTTTT

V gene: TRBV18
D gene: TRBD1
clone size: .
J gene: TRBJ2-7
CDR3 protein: CASSPQGQGPYEQYF
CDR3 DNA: TGTGCCAGCTCACCACAGGGACAGGGGCCCTACGAGCAGTACTTC

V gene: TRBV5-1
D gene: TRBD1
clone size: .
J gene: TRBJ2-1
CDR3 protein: CASSPGQDYNEQFF
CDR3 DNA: TGCGCCAGCAGCCCTGGACAGGACTACAATGAGCAGTTCTTC

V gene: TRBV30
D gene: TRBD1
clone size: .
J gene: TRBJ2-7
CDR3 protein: CAWTRDRLSSSYEQYF
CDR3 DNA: TGTGCCTGGACAAGGGACAGGCTATCGAGCTCCTACGAGCAGTACTTC

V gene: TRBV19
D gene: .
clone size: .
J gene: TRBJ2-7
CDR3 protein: CASSILNSPSYEQYF
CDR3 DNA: TGTGCCAGTAGTATACTAAACAGTCCCTCCTACGAGCAGTACTTC